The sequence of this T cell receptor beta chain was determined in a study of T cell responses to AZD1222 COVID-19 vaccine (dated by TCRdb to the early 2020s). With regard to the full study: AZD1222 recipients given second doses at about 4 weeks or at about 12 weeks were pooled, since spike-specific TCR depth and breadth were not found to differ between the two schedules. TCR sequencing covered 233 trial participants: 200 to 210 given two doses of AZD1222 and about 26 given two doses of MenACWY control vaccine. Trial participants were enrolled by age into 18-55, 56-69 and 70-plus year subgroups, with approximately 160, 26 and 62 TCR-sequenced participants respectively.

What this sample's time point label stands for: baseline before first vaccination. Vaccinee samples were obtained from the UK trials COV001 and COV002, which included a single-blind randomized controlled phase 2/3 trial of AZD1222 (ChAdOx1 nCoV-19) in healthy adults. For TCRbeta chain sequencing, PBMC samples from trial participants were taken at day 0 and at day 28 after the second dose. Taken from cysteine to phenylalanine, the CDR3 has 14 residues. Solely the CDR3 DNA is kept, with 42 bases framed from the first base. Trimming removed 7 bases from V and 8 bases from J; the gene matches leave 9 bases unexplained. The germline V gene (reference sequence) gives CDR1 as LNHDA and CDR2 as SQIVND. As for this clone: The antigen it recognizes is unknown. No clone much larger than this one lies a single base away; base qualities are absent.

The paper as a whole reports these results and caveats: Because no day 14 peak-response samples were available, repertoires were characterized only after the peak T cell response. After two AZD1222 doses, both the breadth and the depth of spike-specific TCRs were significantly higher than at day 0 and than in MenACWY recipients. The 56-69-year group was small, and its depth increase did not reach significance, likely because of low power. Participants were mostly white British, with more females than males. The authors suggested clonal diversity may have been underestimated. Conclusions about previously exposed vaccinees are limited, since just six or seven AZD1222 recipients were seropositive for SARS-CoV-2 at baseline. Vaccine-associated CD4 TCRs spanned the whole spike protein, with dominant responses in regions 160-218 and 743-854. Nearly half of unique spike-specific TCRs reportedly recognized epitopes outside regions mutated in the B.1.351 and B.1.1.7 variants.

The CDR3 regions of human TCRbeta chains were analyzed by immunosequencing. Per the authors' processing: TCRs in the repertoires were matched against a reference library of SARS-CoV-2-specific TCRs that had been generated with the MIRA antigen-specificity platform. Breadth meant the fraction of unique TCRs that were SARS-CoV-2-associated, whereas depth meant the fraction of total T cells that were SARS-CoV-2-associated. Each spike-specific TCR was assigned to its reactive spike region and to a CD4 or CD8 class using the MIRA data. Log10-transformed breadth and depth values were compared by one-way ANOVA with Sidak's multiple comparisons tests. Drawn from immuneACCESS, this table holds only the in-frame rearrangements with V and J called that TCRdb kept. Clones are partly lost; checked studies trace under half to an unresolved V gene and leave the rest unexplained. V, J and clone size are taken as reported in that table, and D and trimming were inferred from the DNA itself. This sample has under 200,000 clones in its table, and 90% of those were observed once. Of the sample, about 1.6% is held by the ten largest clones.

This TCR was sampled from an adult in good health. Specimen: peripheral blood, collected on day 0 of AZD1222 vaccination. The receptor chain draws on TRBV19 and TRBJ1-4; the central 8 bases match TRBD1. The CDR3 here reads CASKMQGAGEKLFF. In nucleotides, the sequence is TGTGCCAGTAAAATGCAGGGGGCAGGGGAAAAACTGTTTTTT.